This entry lists 14 T cell receptor beta chains sequenced from one sample in a study of beta chain features in type 1 diabetes. Sequencing targeted expressed TCRB transcripts, as all isolated RNA had been reverse transcribed. The repertoire was sequenced with immunoSEQ multiplex PCR; TCRdb's copy has only in-frame clones and lacks some. Among hundreds of thousands of clones listed, around an eighth were seen once. The sample was naive CD4+ T cells from blood. The receptors were gathered from a man aged 18-30 years in good health.

This clone was counted only a few times. This chain links TRBV4-3 with TRBJ2-2; D is ambiguous. Germline loops: CDR1 LGHNA, CDR2 YSLEER. Trimming removed 5 bases from V and 4 bases from J, with 8 bases in between. This CDR3 region has 13 residues. In nucleotides, the CDR3 is TGCGCCAGCAGCGTTGGGCGCACCGGGGAGCTGTTTTTT. This encodes CASSVGRTGELFF.

There are a few counts of this clone. The chain has TRBV7-3 and TRBJ2-7; TRBD2 is a possible D gene (7 bases). Germline lookup yields CDR1 SGHTA and CDR2 FQGTGA. There are 13 residues in the CDR3. The V gene lost 1 base and the J gene lost 7 bases, with 11 bases spanning the gap. CDR3 nucleotide sequence: TGTGCCAGCAGCTTAAAGGGGGGGGCGGAGCAGTACTTC. It encodes CASSLKGGAEQYF.

J is TRBJ2-1 and V is TRBV11-2, with a tentative D call TRBD1 (5 bases). Trimming shortened V by 3 bases and J by 12 bases, and 12 bases separated the two germline ends. The CDR3 spans 12 residues. CDR1 SGHAT and CDR2 FQNNGV come from the germline V gene. CDR3 in amino acids: CASSFRAQGQFF. The CDR3 DNA reads TGTGCCAGCAGCTTTAGAGCCCAGGGGCAGTTCTTC.

This chain uses TRBV19 with TRBJ1-1; D may be TRBD1 (6 bases). The V gene lost 6 bases and the J gene lost 1 base, with 12 bases spanning the gap. The CDR3 loop spans 14 amino acids. CDR1 is LNHDA, CDR2 SQIVND, per germline (reference sequence). The CDR3 loop reads CASSLTGQNTEAFF. CDR3 nucleotides: TGTGCCAGTAGCCTGACGGGACAGAACACTGAAGCTTTCTTT. Filled out from reference TRBV19 and TRBJ1-1, the complete variable domain reads DGGITQSPKYLFRKEGQNVTLSCEQNLNHDAMYWYRQDPGQGLRLIYYSQIVNDFQKGDIAEGYSVSREKKESFPLTVTSAQKNPTAFYLCASSLTGQNTEAFFGQGTRLTVV.

The V call is TRBV30, the J call TRBJ2-7; the D is unclear. The CDR3 covers 13 residues. V was pared by 4 bases and J by 0 bases, with 10 bases between. Per the germline V gene, CDR1 is GTSNPN and CDR2 is SVGIG (reference sequence). The CDR3 region is CAWTGTSSYEQYF. The CDR3 nucleotides are TGTGCCTGGACAGGTACCAGCTCCTACGAGCAGTACTTC.

This clone has more than one count but fewer than ten. This chain uses TRBV7-9 with TRBJ1-1; no clear D. Germline V gives CDR1 SEHNR, CDR2 FQNEAQ (reference sequence). V dropped 1 base and J dropped 0 bases, with 9 bases sitting between them. The CDR3 is 15 residues long. In nucleotides, the CDR3 is TGTGCCAGCAGCTTAGTCAGTCAAATGAACACTGAAGCTTTCTTT. It specifies CASSLVSQMNTEAFF.

The chain recombines TRBV15 with TRBJ2-5; 11 nucleotides align to TRBD2. From germline, CDR1 is LNHNV and CDR2 YYDKDF (reference sequence). The CDR3 length is 17 residues. The J segment lost 0 bases and the V segment lost 2 bases, leaving 5 bases of the junction unmatched. The CDR3 reads CATSRQTSGGYQETQYF. In nucleotides, the CDR3 is TGTGCCACCAGCAGACAAACTAGCGGGGGTTACCAAGAGACCCAGTACTTC.

The chain couples TRBV18 to TRBJ2-7; TRBD2 aligns across 7 bases. CDR1 is KGHSH, CDR2 LQKENI, per germline. The CDR3 sequence is 18 residues long. Losses at the gene ends were 3 bases for V and 3 bases for J; bases not matched to a gene: 17. The CDR3 DNA is TGTGCCAGCTCACCTCAAATCCTTGCGGGGGAGGTCTACTACGAGCAGTACTTC. Encoded protein: CASSPQILAGEVYYEQYF.

This clone was observed a few times. This chain links TRBV28 with TRBJ1-5; D not resolved. The CDR3 is 10 amino acids. Germline CDR1 MDHEN, CDR2 SYDVKM. Trimming took off 10 bases at V and 11 bases at J, with 12 bases between the two ends. In nucleotides, the CDR3 is TGTGCCACCCAGAGAGGTGCCCAGCATTTT. Protein product: CATQRGAQHF.

This clone came up a few times. This chain uses TRBV15 with TRBJ2-3; D may be TRBD2 (6 bases). V was pared by 0 bases and J by 3 bases, with 10 bases between. CDR3 length: 15 residues. The germline gives CDR1 LNHNV, CDR2 YYDKDF (reference sequence). CDR3 residues: CATSREGGGTDTQYF. In nucleotides, the CDR3 is TGTGCCACCAGCAGAGAGGGGGGAGGAACAGATACGCAGTATTTT.

This clone was seen only a few times. The V call is TRBV30, the J call TRBJ1-2; TRBD1 might be the D (6 bases). V shed 7 bases and J shed 5 bases, with 17 bases lying between them. The germline gives CDR1 GTSNPN, CDR2 SVGIG (reference sequence). This CDR3 spans 13 amino acids. The DNA for the CDR3 is TGTGCCTACAACAGGGCTGGTCTTTATGGCTACACCTTC. It translates to CAYNRAGLYGYTF.

The V gene is TRBV9, the J gene TRBJ2-3; possibly TRBD2 for D (6 bases). V lost 4 bases to trimming and J lost 7 bases, with 22 bases between them. There are 16 residues in the CDR3. Germline values: CDR1 SGDLS, CDR2 YYNGEE. CDR3 nucleotide sequence: TGTGCCAGCAGCCCGATAGCGGCCGTGGGGAGTAATACGCAGTATTTT. This encodes CASSPIAAVGSNTQYF.

This clone was recorded a few times. The chain is built from TRBV30 and TRBJ1-1; the D is unclear. Germline CDR1 GTSNPN, CDR2 SVGIG (reference sequence). CDR3 length: 11 amino acids. V lost 6 bases and J 5 bases, leaving 10 bases between the germline ends. This CDR3 reads CACERGTEAFF. In DNA form, the CDR3 reads TGTGCCTGCGAAAGAGGGACTGAAGCTTTCTTT.

In its sample, this clone was seen a few times. The rearrangement uses TRBV2 and TRBJ2-2; D is unclear. From germline, CDR1 is SNHLY and CDR2 FYNNEI. The CDR3 extends over 12 amino acids. Trimming pared 5 bases from V and 7 bases from J, leaving 8 bases between. DNA for the CDR3: TGTGCCAGCAGTATGAGAGGCGGGGAGCTGTTTTTT. Translated, it gives CASSMRGGELFF.